These 28 T cell receptor beta chains were sequenced from one sample in a study of blood T cell repertoires in COVID-19 (dated by TCRdb to about 2020). Library creation used the immunoSEQ multiplex PCR assay. Sourced from immuneACCESS, this table was stored by TCRdb with only in-frame sequences that have V and J called. A share of the clones is absent; for the studies checked, an unresolved V gene accounts for under half, and the remainder has no known explanation. This sample lists a few hundred thousand clones; roughly 88% were detected once. The top ten clones comprise 3% of the sample. Sequencing used peripheral blood. These receptor sequences come from a woman in her twenties or thirties with active or convalescent COVID-19.

This chain links TRBV5-1 with TRBJ1-6; 7 positions match TRBD1. In germline, CDR1 is SGHRS, CDR2 YFSETQ. The CDR3 covers 17 residues. V dropped 0 bases and J dropped 10; count of bases not matched to a gene: 13. CDR3 residues: CASSLAFTGTEDSPLHF. DNA for the CDR3: TGCGCCAGCAGCTTGGCCTTCACCGGGACAGAGGACTCACCCCTCCACTTT.

The chain carries TRBV9 and TRBJ1-1; no reliable D call. The length of the CDR3 is 15 residues. The V end lost 3 bases, the J end lost 7 bases, and 19 bases lay between the germline ends. Germline values: CDR1 SGDLS, CDR2 YYNGEE. The CDR3 nucleotides are TGTGCCAGCAGCGACCCGGGGAGACCGAGAGGTGAAGCTTTCTTT. It yields the protein CASSDPGRPRGEAFF.

The genes are TRBV7-2 and TRBJ1-1, with TRBD1 identical over 7 bases. The CDR3 length is 16 residues. The ends lost 6 bases at V and 4 bases at J; junction bases unmatched: 14. CDR1 is SGHTA and CDR2 is FQGNSA in the germline V gene. The CDR3 protein is CASSRSNRGLGTEAFF. CDR3 nucleotide sequence: TGTGCCAGCAGTCGTTCTAACAGGGGATTAGGCACTGAAGCTTTCTTT.

This chain links TRBV4-3 with TRBJ1-4, with D possibly matching TRBD1 (5 bases). V lost 4 bases and J lost 0, with 6 bases in between. Per the germline V gene, CDR1 is LGHNA and CDR2 is YSLEER. The CDR3 runs to 14 residues. The CDR3 DNA reads as TGCGCCAGCAGCCCAGGGCCAACTAATGAAAAACTGTTTTTT. Amino acids: CASSPGPTNEKLFF.

V usage is TRBV18 and J usage is TRBJ1-1; tentative D call: TRBD1 (5 bases). Deletions cut 5 bases from V and 0 bases from J, with 19 bases between. Per germline, CDR1 KGHSH and CDR2 LQKENI. This CDR3 spans 17 amino acids. Here the CDR3 DNA reads TGTGCCAGCTCAAGTGCGCAGGGTAGACTCATGAACACTGAAGCTTTCTTT. Its translation: CASSSAQGRLMNTEAFF.

This rearrangement joins TRBV29-1 to TRBJ1-1, with a tentative D call TRBD1 (6 bases). CDR3 size: 14 residues. CDR1 is SQVTM and CDR2 is ANQGSEA in the germline V gene. The V gene lost 7 bases and the J gene lost 2 bases, with 17 bases spanning the gap. CDR3 sequence: CSAPRGGPNTEAFF. As DNA, the CDR3 is TGCAGCGCCCCGAGGGGGGGCCCCAACACTGAAGCTTTCTTT.

This clone was counted only a few times. J is TRBJ2-7 and V is TRBV18, with 9 nucleotides matching TRBD1. CDR1 is KGHSH and CDR2 is LQKENI in the germline V gene. The CDR3 runs to 14 residues. V lost 2 bases to trimming and J lost 9 bases; unmatched junction nucleotides: 8. The CDR3 nucleotides read TGTGCCAGCTCACCAACACAGGGGGCCGAGGGGCAGTACTTC. Amino acid sequence: CASSPTQGAEGQYF.

V is TRBV7-9 and J is TRBJ2-5, with 11 bases identical to TRBD1. V lost 3 bases and J lost 4; bases outside the gene matches: 10. Per the germline V gene, CDR1 is SEHNR and CDR2 is FQNEAQ (reference sequence). This CDR3 region has 17 residues. The CDR3 nucleotides read TGTGCCAGCAGCTTCGGACAGGGGGCAAGAAGGTTAGAGACCCAGTACTTC. It yields the protein CASSFGQGARRLETQYF.

As concerns this clone: Other DNA sequences in the sample encode the same CDR3. This chain connects TRBV18 to TRBJ1-3; D is unclear. V was pared by 2 bases and J by 0 bases, with 11 bases between. This CDR3 is 16 amino acids long. Germline V CDR1 and CDR2: KGHSH, LQKENI. In nucleotides, the CDR3 is TGTGCCAGCTCACCAGCGGGCGGAAGCTCTGGAAACACCATATATTTT. Its protein is CASSPAGGSSGNTIYF.

The chain links TRBV5-5 to TRBJ1-2, with a possible D match to TRBD1 (6 bases). The V end lost 4 bases, the J end lost 2 bases, and 12 bases lay between the germline ends. Germline V CDR1 and CDR2: SGHKS, YYEKEE (reference sequence). The CDR3 covers 14 residues. The CDR3 sequence is CASSLSQGNYGYTF. CDR3 in DNA: TGTGCCAGCAGCCTATCGCAGGGGAACTATGGCTACACCTTC. The whole variable domain, filled in from reference TRBV5-5 and TRBJ1-2, reads DAGVTQSPTHLIKTRGQQVTLRCSPISGHKSVSWYQQVLGQGPQFIFQYYEKEERGRGNFPDRFSARQFPNYSSELNVNALLLGDSALYLCASSLSQGNYGYTFGSGTRLTVV.

The gene calls are TRBV25-1 and TRBJ1-6; the D is unclear. CDR1 is MGHDK, CDR2 SYGVNS, per germline. There are 13 residues in the CDR3. V was shortened by 3 bases and J by 11 bases, with 11 bases between the two germline ends. CDR3 protein: CASSDPGGTPLHF. The CDR3 DNA follows: TGTGCCAGCAGTGACCCCGGCGGCACACCCCTCCACTTT.

The rearrangement links TRBV4-1 to TRBJ1-5; D possibly corresponds to TRBD1 (5 bases). Germline V gene lookup returns CDR1 MGHRA and CDR2 YSYEKL. The CDR3 is made up of 15 amino acids. V was pared by 0 bases and J by 6 bases, with 12 bases between. CDR3 residues: CASSQEARGSQPQHF. For the CDR3, the DNA is TGCGCCAGCAGCCAAGAGGCTAGGGGTAGTCAGCCCCAGCATTTT.

The chain joins TRBV7-2 to TRBJ2-3, with D possibly matching TRBD1 (6 bases). Trimming took off 4 bases at V and 6 bases at J, with 8 bases between the two ends. This CDR3 spans 12 amino acids. Germline V gene lookup returns CDR1 SGHTA and CDR2 FQGNSA. In nucleotides, the CDR3 is TGTGCCAGCAGCTCACAGGGCGATACGCAGTATTTT. Translation: CASSSQGDTQYF.

The chain couples TRBV4-1 to TRBJ1-1, with 8 bases aligning to TRBD1. The germline V gene has CDR1 MGHRA and CDR2 YSYEKL. The CDR3 sequence is 15 residues long. The V gene end was trimmed by 1 base and the J gene end by 5 bases; junction bases not matched to a gene: 6. The CDR3 region has the DNA TGCGCCAGCAGCCAAGGTACAGGGGGGAGGACTGAAGCTTTCTTT. This encodes CASSQGTGGRTEAFF.

This clone was observed once. The chain recombines TRBV9 with TRBJ2-3; no clear D gene. The CDR3 contains 13 residues. V was cut by 2 bases and J by 4 bases, with 8 bases left in between. The germline CDR1 and CDR2 sequences are SGDLS and YYNGEE. The CDR3 DNA sequence: TGTGCCAGCAGCGTTTCCCACTCAGATACGCAGTATTTT. This translates into CASSVSHSDTQYF.

This clone was recorded once. V usage is TRBV6-2 or TRBV6-3 and J usage is TRBJ1-1; 8 nucleotides agree with TRBD1. This CDR3 has 15 residues. Looked up from germline, CDR1 is MNHEY and CDR2 is SVGEGT. The trim removed 0 bases at V and 1 base at J, leaving 1 base unmatched. The CDR3 bases are TGTGCCAGCAGTTACTCGGGGACAGGGAACACTGAAGCTTTCTTT. Amino acids: CASSYSGTGNTEAFF.

V is TRBV5-4 and J is TRBJ1-1, with D maybe TRBD1 (6 bases). V was trimmed by 5 bases and J by 0 bases, leaving 17 bases between them. This CDR3 is built from 16 residues. CDR1 is SGHNT and CDR2 is YYREEE in the germline V gene (reference sequence). As DNA, the CDR3 is TGTGCCAGCAGGTCTCATGGGGGGGCGATGAACACTGAAGCTTTCTTT. It translates to CASRSHGGAMNTEAFF.

This clone was observed a handful of times. This chain connects TRBV27 to TRBJ1-2; possible D gene TRBD1, 5 bases. In germline, CDR1 is MNHEY, CDR2 SMNVEV (reference sequence). V gave up 7 bases and J gave up 0 bases, with 18 bases separating them. This CDR3 has 16 residues. The CDR3 sequence is CASTRTGDFSNYGYTF. CDR3 coding DNA: TGTGCCAGCACCAGGACGGGGGACTTCTCTAACTATGGCTACACCTTC.

This chain joins TRBV30 and TRBJ1-2, with TRBD1 identical over 8 bases. V trimming: 7 bases; J trimming: 6 bases; junction bases outside the gene matches: 19. Germline V lookup: CDR1 GTSNPN, CDR2 SVGIG (reference sequence). The CDR3 is 16 amino acids. The CDR3, as DNA: TGTGCCTATCTCACCGGGACAGGACTTCTGGAGGATGGCTACACCTTC. Translation gives CAYLTGTGLLEDGYTF.

In DNA form, the CDR3 reads TGTGCCAGCAGTTTATCAGGGGTGGCTGAAGCTTTCTTT. Its translation: CASSLSGVAEAFF. This chain joins TRBV28 and TRBJ1-1; possibly TRBD1 for D (6 bases). This CDR3 spans 13 amino acids. Germline CDR1 MDHEN, CDR2 SYDVKM. Between the trimmed V and J ends, which lost 1 base and 6 bases, there was a span of 9 bases.

This chain links TRBV6-5 with TRBJ1-2; D is unclear. Germline-derived CDR1 and CDR2 are MNHEY and SVGAGI. Trimming cost V 6 bases and J 4 bases, with 9 bases left between them. The length of the CDR3 is 12 residues. CDR3 protein: CASSLDRYGYTF. The CDR3, as DNA: TGTGCCAGCAGCCTAGATCGCTATGGCTACACCTTC.

The V and J genes are TRBV15 and TRBJ1-4; D may be TRBD1 (5 bases). The CDR3 runs 13 residues. With 0 bases removed from V and 10 bases from J, the gap between germline ends came to 9 bases. Per germline, CDR1 LNHNV and CDR2 YYDKDF (reference sequence). CDR3 nucleotides: TGTGCCACCAGCAGAGATCGGGGGGGAAAACTGTTTTTT. Its protein product is CATSRDRGGKLFF.

DNA for the CDR3: TGTGCCAGCAAGCTAGCGGGGGGTTCCCACGAGCAGTACTTC. Its protein is CASKLAGGSHEQYF. This sequence joins TRBV6-5 and TRBJ2-7, with 11 bases identical to TRBD2. Germline V lookup: CDR1 MNHEY, CDR2 SVGAGI. With 7 bases clipped from V and 5 bases from J, the junction kept 7 bases outside the gene matches. The CDR3 runs 14 residues.

CDR3 sequence (DNA): TGTGCCATCTCTAGGAACACCGGGGAGCTGTTTTTT. Protein sequence: CAISRNTGELFF. The J gene is TRBJ2-2, the V gene TRBV10-3; D not resolved. CDR1 ENHRY and CDR2 SYGVKD come from the germline V gene. The CDR3 totals 12 residues. With 8 bases removed from V and 1 base from J, the gap between germline ends came to 5 bases.

The chain combines TRBV27 with TRBJ2-5; D is unclear. Germline V CDR1 and CDR2: MNHEY, SMNVEV (reference sequence). This CDR3 has 15 amino acids. V was trimmed by 2 bases and J by 0 bases, leaving 10 bases between them. This chain's CDR3 is CASSLLGSYQETQYF. CDR3 in DNA: TGTGCCAGCAGTTTACTGGGCAGTTACCAAGAGACCCAGTACTTC.

The rearrangement links TRBV5-1 to TRBJ2-5; 7 nucleotides match TRBD2. Germline assignment: CDR1 SGHRS and CDR2 YFSETQ. V gave up 5 bases and J gave up 5 bases; unmatched junction bases: 12. The CDR3 extends over 15 amino acids. The chain's CDR3 is CASRSMGGTEETQYF. The CDR3 DNA is TGCGCCAGCAGAAGTATGGGGGGGACGGAGGAGACCCAGTACTTC.

The chain is built from TRBV4-3 and TRBJ1-1, with D unclear. Germline V gene data show CDR1 as LGHNA and CDR2 as YSLEER. This CDR3 is 15 amino acids long. Trimming took 4 bases from V and 0 from J, leaving 12 bases between them. The CDR3 loop reads CASSPGVAVNTEAFF. DNA of the CDR3: TGCGCCAGCAGCCCGGGAGTGGCCGTGAACACTGAAGCTTTCTTT.

The gene calls are TRBV7-2 and TRBJ2-5; 7 nucleotides line up with TRBD2. The CDR3 spans 13 residues. CDR1 SGHTA and CDR2 FQGNSA come from the germline V gene. V was clipped by 5 bases and J by 3 bases; unmatched bases: 3. The chain's CDR3 is CASSPRGEETQYF. The CDR3 DNA is TGTGCCAGCAGCCCTCGGGGGGAAGAGACCCAGTACTTC. The full variable domain, rest sourced from reference TRBV7-2 and TRBJ2-5, is GAGVSQSPSNKVTEKGKDVELRCDPISGHTALYWYRQSLGQGLEFLIYFQGNSAPDKSGLPSDRFSAERTGGSVSTLTIQRTQQEDSAVYLCASSPRGEETQYFGPGTRLLVL.